What follows is one T cell receptor beta chain and its context. Its antigen is currently unknown. At least 6.5 million PBMCs were isolated per sample. Total RNA was isolated from each sample in quantities of at least 6 micrograms. These data belong to a study of blood T cells in healthy people across ages. Study conclusions and caveats: Naive T cell percentage showed a strong correlation with TCR beta diversity.

Trimming at V came to 0 bases and at J to 6 bases, leaving 5 bases not matched to a gene. Germline CDR1 reads SGHTA; CDR2 reads FQGNSA. The CDR3 loop spans 16 amino acids. A sample-barcoded 5' primer and a J-beta primer mix were used in a second PCR of roughly 7 to 12 cycles. TCRdb re-called the 5' RACE reads through MiXCR, storing one row per CDR3 protein. The sample records over 1.5 million distinct CDR3 sequences, roughly 52% being singletons. The sample taken for sequencing was blood. This chain connects TRBV7-2 to TRBJ2-1; 10 bases are shared with TRBD1. This TCR derives from a middle-aged woman in good health. Here the CDR3 reads CASSLALGQGSNEQFF. The CDR3 DNA reads TGTGCCAGCAGCTTAGCCCTGGGACAGGGGTCCAATGAGCAGTTCTTC.